What follows is one TCR beta chain and its context. Researchers ran the PCR with 60 Vbeta and 13 Jbeta primers. Generated by immunoSEQ multiplex PCR, the TCRdb table keeps only in-frame clones and is missing some. Of some 120,000 clones in the sample, roughly 80% were seen once. The data derive from a study of cytomegalovirus exposure and HLA in healthy donors. The V end lost 6 bases, the J end lost 7 bases, and 15 bases lay between the germline ends. CDR3 size: 13 residues. Per germline, CDR1 ENHRY and CDR2 SYGVKD. The receptor's source is a male donor in good health and CMV-seronegative. The chain has TRBV10-3 and TRBJ1-1; a possible D gene is TRBD1 (5 bases). The material sequenced was PBMCs. The CDR3 nucleotides are TGTGCCATCAGCGAGCAGGGACTCGGTGAAGCTTTCTTT. Protein sequence: CAISEQGLGEAFF.